This is a list of T cell receptor beta chains from one sample in a study of cytotoxic CD8 clonotypes in ibrutinib-treated CLL. Sequencing used immunoSEQ multiplex PCR; TCRdb keeps in-frame clones, though not all of them. The table includes some 300,000 clones, around four fifths detected once. The sample in question was PBMCs, obtained before ibrutinib treatment. Source of these receptors: a human donor with chronic lymphocytic leukemia. The CDR3 runs from the conserved cysteine through the conserved F or W. D genes are given only for firm matches. Clone size appears in some rows only: once, few, many, or a class for an expanded clone.

V gene	CDR3 length	J gene	clone size	D gene	CDR3 DNA	CDR3 protein
TRBV5-6	15	TRBJ2-2	NA	NA	TGTGCCAGCAGCGGGCACGGAAGGGGGACCGGGGAGCTGTTTTTT	CASSGHGRGTGELFF
TRBV6-1	15	TRBJ1-1	few	TRBD1	TGTGCCAGCAGTTCTGGACAGGGCGGCAACACTGAAGCTTTCTTT	CASSSGQGGNTEAFF
TRBV9	13	TRBJ2-1	few	TRBD2	TGTGCCAGCAGCCCCGGGGGGGAAGGTGAGCAGTTCTTC	CASSPGGEGEQFF
TRBV27	16	TRBJ2-3	NA	TRBD2	TGTGCCAGCAGTTCGTTAAGCGGGATTAGCACAGATACGCAGTATTTT	CASSSLSGISTDTQYF
TRBV7-2	16	TRBJ2-3	NA	NA	TGTGCCAGCAGCATCTCCCGGGACGCTCACACAGATACGCAGTATTTT	CASSISRDAHTDTQYF
TRBV9	15	TRBJ2-2	NA	NA	TGTGCCAGCAGCCGCGACAGGCCGAACACCGGGGAGCTGTTTTTT	CASSRDRPNTGELFF
TRBV18	16	TRBJ2-1	NA	TRBD2	TGTGCCAGCTCACCACTAGCGGGAGGAGGTAACAATGAGCAGTTCTTC	CASSPLAGGGNNEQFF
TRBV2	16	TRBJ1-4	NA	TRBD1	TGTGCCAGCAGCCATAACGGGGGACAGAGAGATGAAAAACTGTTTTTT	CASSHNGGQRDEKLFF
TRBV5-6	13	TRBJ2-7	NA	NA	TGTGCCAGCAGCTTGTTAGGTCCGACCGAGCAGTACTTC	CASSLLGPTEQYF
TRBV30	14	TRBJ2-2	few	NA	TGTGCCTGGGATCGACAGACCAACACCGGGGAGCTGTTTTTT	CAWDRQTNTGELFF
TRBV6-5	13	TRBJ2-4	NA	NA	TGTGCCAGCGCTGAAGGAGCGGGAAACATTCAGTACTTC	CASAEGAGNIQYF
TRBV25-1	16	TRBJ2-7	few	TRBD2	TGTGCCAGCAGTGAGTCTTGGGGAGGGCTCGAACACGAGCAGTACTTC	CASSESWGGLEHEQYF
TRBV5-1	14	TRBJ1-1	NA	TRBD1	TGCGCCAGCAGGGGGACAGGGACGAACACTGAAGCTTTCTTT	CASRGTGTNTEAFF
TRBV9	16	TRBJ2-3	NA	NA	TGTGCCAGCAGCCCACAATGGGGCCTAAGCACAGATACGCAGTATTTT	CASSPQWGLSTDTQYF
TRBV27	15	TRBJ2-5	once	NA	TGTGCCAGCAGTTTATCGGCGGCAGCGCAAGAGACCCAGTACTTC	CASSLSAAAQETQYF
TRBV27	15	TRBJ2-2	NA	TRBD2	TGTGCCAGCAGTTCTAGCGGGAGGAGCCCCGGGGAGCTGTTTTTT	CASSSSGRSPGELFF
TRBV7-9	14	TRBJ1-1	once	NA	TGTGCCAGCAGCCTACTAGCGGGGCAGCCTGAAGCTTTCTTT	CASSLLAGQPEAFF
TRBV6-6	16	TRBJ1-2	NA	TRBD1	TGTGCCAGCAGTTACCCCCCGGACAGGGCTAACTATGGCTACACCTTC	CASSYPPDRANYGYTF
TRBV30	13	TRBJ2-5	NA	NA	TGTGCCTGGAGTTTCACTAGGGGAGAGACCCAGTACTTC	CAWSFTRGETQYF
TRBV5-1	13	TRBJ1-5	NA	NA	TGCGCCAGCAGCTTGGGTTGGGGTCAGCCCCAGCATTTT	CASSLGWGQPQHF
TRBV9	15	TRBJ2-7	NA	TRBD2	TGTGCCAGCAGCCCAACCGGGACTAGCAATTACGAGCAGTACTTC	CASSPTGTSNYEQYF
TRBV15	14	TRBJ1-4	NA	NA	TGTGCCACCAGCAGTATCCGGACTAATGAAAAACTGTTTTTT	CATSSIRTNEKLFF
TRBV11-2	16	TRBJ2-7	NA	TRBD1	TGTGCCAGCAGCACCCCTATACCGGGACAGTTCTACGAGCAGTACTTC	CASSTPIPGQFYEQYF
TRBV9	15	TRBJ2-7	few	TRBD1	TGTGCCAGCAGCGTAGCGCTGGACAGGGTCTACGAGCAGTACTTC	CASSVALDRVYEQYF
TRBV5-1	16	TRBJ2-1	NA	NA	TGCGCCAGCAGCTTGGCCCAGGGCCAATTAAGGGCTGAGCAGTTCTTC	CASSLAQGQLRAEQFF
TRBV7-2	12	TRBJ2-7	NA	TRBD2	TGTGCCAGTAGCGGGCGCCGGTACGAGCAGTACTTC	CASSGRRYEQYF
TRBV5-1	14	TRBJ2-1	once	NA	TGCGCCAGCAGCTTGGATGGCCAAAGCAATGAGCAGTTCTTC	CASSLDGQSNEQFF
TRBV21-1	16	TRBJ2-4	NA	NA	TGTGCCAGCAGCAAGTCAGGACAGGGCGCCAAAAACATTCAGTACTTC	CASSKSGQGAKNIQYF
TRBV4-3	15	TRBJ2-2	NA	NA	TGCGCCAGCAGCCGGGGAGCTCGGGTGTCCGGGGAGCTGTTTTTT	CASSRGARVSGELFF
TRBV13	14	TRBJ2-5	NA	NA	TGTGCCAGCAGCTCTGCCTTACGAGGGGAGACCCAGTACTTC	CASSSALRGETQYF
TRBV28	13	TRBJ2-7	NA	TRBD1	TGTGCCAGCAGCCTCAGGGGGCTCTACGAGCAGTACTTC	CASSLRGLYEQYF